This T cell receptor (beta chain) is drawn from a study of CXCR3-negative and CXCR3-positive naive CD8 T cells. Turning to the study itself: Some 130 million TRB reads were obtained in total, which works out to about 1.5 +/- 0.3 million per library.

The CDR3 extends over 15 amino acids. The germline V gene has CDR1 MDHEN and CDR2 SYDVKM. Carrying UMI labels, the TRB cDNA libraries were prepared through 5' RACE. TCRdb reprocessed the 5' RACE reads; each CDR3 protein has one entry and no DNA is given. In all, the sample yields about 120,000 distinct CDR3 sequences. Notes on the study in general: Relative to CXCR3-negative naive cells, CXCR3-positive naive cells had more hydrophobic TRB CDR3s. Naive subsets showed comparable surface CD5, and TCR interaction strength was also inferred from TRB CDR3 physicochemistry. With CXCR3 expression partially decreased after cryopreservation, most assays relied on fresh PBMCs.

Definition of naive CD8+ T cells rested on a CD45RO-CCR7+CD27+CD95- profile. Remarks on this clonotype: Its matching antigen is unknown.

The chain uses TRBV28 and TRBJ2-3; TCRdb indicates TRBD2, and absent DNA this call remains unverified. Sequenced material: naive CXCR3+ CD8+ T cells from blood. Regarding subset: CD45RO-CCR7+CD27+CD95- naive CD8+ T cells expressing CXCR3 (TNR3+). This TCR was sampled from a human donor in good health. Some clones in this sample may be carry-over from other donors' samples. The CDR3 reads CASTLAGGDTDTQYF.